The present T cell receptor beta chain was sequenced within a study of blood T cell repertoires in COVID-19 (dated by TCRdb to between 2020 and 2021). Describing the broader study: The collaborator samples originated in the United States, Italy and Spain and spanned the acute and convalescent phases of COVID-19. The material from the prospective study consisted of cDNA or gDNA derived from T cells, B-cell-depleted T cells, or PBMCs. The dataset comprised deeply sampled blood TCRbeta repertoires from subjects exposed to, actively infected with, or recovered from COVID-19. The repertoires were made available in a free public database intended to serve as a resource for research on the immune response to SARS-CoV-2. Samples were obtained from the ongoing ImmuneRACE study (first 160 participants) and from 1,254 subjects provided by 6 global collaborators. Sample metadata almost always included a de-identified subject ID, COVID-19 status, age in years and sex. HLA class I and class II types, where available, came from metadata supplied by the sample provider rather than from assay-based typing. Here is what the overall study found, with its caveats: The amount of clinical and demographic metadata varied by source and participant and was provided uncurated.

The germline V gene (reference sequence) specifies LNHDA as CDR1 and SQIVND as CDR2. From the cysteine up to the phenylalanine, the CDR3 has a length of 15 residues. Of all the DNA, just the CDR3 is kept, 45 bases in frame from base 1. V and J are trimmed by 4 bases and 2 bases, and the gene matches miss 4 bases of the junction. Note on this clone: Its antigen is still unknown. No per-base quality is available; no much larger clone lies one base away.

One collaborating source in Seattle enrolled patients while the patients were actively infected and followed the patients over time throughout the course of disease. Whole blood was collected in K2EDTA tubes by collaborating institutions according to the institutions' own protocols. For TCRbeta analysis, collaborators shipped samples as frozen whole blood, isolated PBMCs, or DNA extracted from either of those sample types. TCRbeta CDR3 regions were amplified from genomic DNA by means of the immunoSEQ Assay, a bias-controlled multiplex PCR. As for the authors' bioinformatics: The number of nucleated cells in each sample was estimated from the amplification of reference gene primers within the assay. To quantify the absolute abundance of each unique TCRbeta CDR3 rearrangement, sequence reads were collapsed and filtered. For each sample, productive Simpson clonality was calculated as the square root of Simpson's diversity index over productive rearrangements. This immuneACCESS table, as held by TCRdb, lists in-frame sequences with V and J called but not all clones. Of the missing ones, under half trace to an unresolved V gene in checked studies; the others have no known cause. The V and J calls and the clone size are those of that table, but D and trimming were determined from the DNA. The sample yields about 150,000 clones; 80% to 90% were counted once. The ten top clones hold 10% to 15% of the sample.

Sequencing was done on a sample of peripheral blood. The sequence derives from a man aged 18 to 29 with COVID-19, enrolled during active disease. The chain is assembled from TRBV19 and TRBJ2-2, and 7 junctional nucleotides match TRBD2. CDR3 loop: CASSKASGNTGELFF. The DNA sequence is TGTGCCAGTAGTAAGGCTAGCGGAAACACCGGGGAGCTGTTTTTT.